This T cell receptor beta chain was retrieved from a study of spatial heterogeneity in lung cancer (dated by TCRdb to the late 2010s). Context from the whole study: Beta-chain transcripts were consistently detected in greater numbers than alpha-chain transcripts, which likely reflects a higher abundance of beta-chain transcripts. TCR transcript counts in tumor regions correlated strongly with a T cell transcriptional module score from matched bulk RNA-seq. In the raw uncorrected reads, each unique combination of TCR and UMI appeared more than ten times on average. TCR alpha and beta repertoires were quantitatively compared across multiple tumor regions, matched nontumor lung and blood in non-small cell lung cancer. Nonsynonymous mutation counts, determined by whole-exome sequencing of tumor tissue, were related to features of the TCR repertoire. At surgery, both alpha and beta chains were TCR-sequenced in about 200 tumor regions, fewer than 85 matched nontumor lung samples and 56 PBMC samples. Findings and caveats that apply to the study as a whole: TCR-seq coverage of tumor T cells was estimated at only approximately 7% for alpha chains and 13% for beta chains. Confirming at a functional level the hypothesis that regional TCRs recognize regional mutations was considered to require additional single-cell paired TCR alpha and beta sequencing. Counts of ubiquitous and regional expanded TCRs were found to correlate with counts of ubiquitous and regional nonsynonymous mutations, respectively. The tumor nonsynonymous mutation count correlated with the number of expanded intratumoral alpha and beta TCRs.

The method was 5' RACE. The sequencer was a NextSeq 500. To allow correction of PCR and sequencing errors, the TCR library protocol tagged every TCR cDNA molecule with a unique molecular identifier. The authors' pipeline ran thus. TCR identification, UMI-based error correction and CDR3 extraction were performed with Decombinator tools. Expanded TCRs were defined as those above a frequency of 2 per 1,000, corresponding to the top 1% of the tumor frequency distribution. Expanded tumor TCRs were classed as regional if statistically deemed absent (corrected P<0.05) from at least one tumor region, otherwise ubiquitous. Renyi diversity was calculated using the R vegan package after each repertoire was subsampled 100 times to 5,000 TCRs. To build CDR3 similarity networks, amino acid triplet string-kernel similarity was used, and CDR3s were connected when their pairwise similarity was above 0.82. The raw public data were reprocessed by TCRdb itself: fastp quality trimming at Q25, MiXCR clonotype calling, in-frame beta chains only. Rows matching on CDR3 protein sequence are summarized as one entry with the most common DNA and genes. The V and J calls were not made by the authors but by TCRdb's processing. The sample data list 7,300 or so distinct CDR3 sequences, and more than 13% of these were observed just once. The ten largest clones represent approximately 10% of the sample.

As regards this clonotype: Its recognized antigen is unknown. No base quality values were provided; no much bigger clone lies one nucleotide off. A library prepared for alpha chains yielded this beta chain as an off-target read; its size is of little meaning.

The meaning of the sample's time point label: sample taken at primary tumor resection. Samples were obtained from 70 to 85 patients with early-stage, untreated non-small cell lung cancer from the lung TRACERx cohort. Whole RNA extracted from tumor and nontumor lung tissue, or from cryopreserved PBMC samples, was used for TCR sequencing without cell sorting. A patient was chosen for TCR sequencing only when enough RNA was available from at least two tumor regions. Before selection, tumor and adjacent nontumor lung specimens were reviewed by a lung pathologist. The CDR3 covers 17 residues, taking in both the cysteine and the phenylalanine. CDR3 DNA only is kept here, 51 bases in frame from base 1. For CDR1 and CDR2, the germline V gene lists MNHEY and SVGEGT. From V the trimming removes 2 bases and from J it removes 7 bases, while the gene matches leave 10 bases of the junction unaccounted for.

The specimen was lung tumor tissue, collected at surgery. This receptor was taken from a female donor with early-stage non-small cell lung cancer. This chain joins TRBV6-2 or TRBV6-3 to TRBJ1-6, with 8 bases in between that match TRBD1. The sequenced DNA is TGTGCCAGCAGTTACCGGTTGTCAGGGGGCTGGAATTCACCCCTCCACTTT. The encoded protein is CASSYRLSGGWNSPLHF.